One and the same sample provided the 28 T cell receptor beta chains below, sequenced in a study of blood T cells in healthy people across ages. Then a second PCR, running about 6 to 11 cycles, was carried out with a sample-barcoded 5' primer and a J-beta primer mix. TCRdb independently ran MiXCR on the 5' RACE reads; one entry per CDR3 protein. Among under 1,100,000 distinct CDR3 sequences listed, roughly 24% were seen once. Separately, the same data were catalogued under a study of T cells of mothers and their children.

Sample: blood. These receptor sequences come from a girl aged 2 to 10 in good health.

The chain joins TRBV20-1 to TRBJ2-5; no definite D call. Trimming removed 3 bases from V and 2 bases from J, with 10 bases in between. CDR3 length: 13 residues. Germline CDR1 DFQATT, CDR2 SNEGSKA (reference sequence). CDR3 coding DNA: TGCAGTGCTAGTAGTTCTGAGCAAGAGACCCAGTACTTC. Residues: CSASSSEQETQYF.

The genes are TRBV3-1 and TRBJ1-5; D not certain. The CDR3 is 14 residues long. Germline V CDR1 and CDR2: LGHDT, YNNKEL (reference sequence). Trimming cost V 1 base and J 3 bases, with 7 bases left between them. The CDR3 DNA follows: TGTGCCAGCAGCCAAGGACTACCCAATCAGCCCCAGCATTTT. This translates into CASSQGLPNQPQHF.

The chain recombines TRBV20-1 with TRBJ2-5; the D gene is possibly TRBD2 (6 bases). Matching the DNA end better, TRBJ2-1 makes the J call doubtful. This CDR3 comprises 15 residues. From germline, CDR1 is DFQATT and CDR2 SNEGSKA (reference sequence). CDR3 region: CSAREGPAGYNEQFF. In DNA, the CDR3 is TGCAGTGCTAGAGAGGGACCAGCGGGTTACAATGAGCAGTTCTTC.

The gene calls are TRBV6-6 and TRBJ2-3; tentatively, D is TRBD2 (5 bases). This CDR3 region has 12 residues. The germline gives CDR1 MNHNY, CDR2 SVGAGI (reference sequence). Trimming took 8 bases from V and 6 from J, leaving 12 bases between them. Here the CDR3 reads CASAEDGDTQYF. The CDR3 DNA follows: TGTGCCAGCGCGGAGGACGGGGATACGCAGTATTTT.

The CDR3 sequence is CSANGGRGYNEQFF. CDR3 in DNA: TGCAGTGCAAATGGCGGGAGGGGCTACAATGAGCAGTTCTTC. The chain uses TRBV20-1 and TRBJ2-1; 9 bases fit TRBD2. V lost 6 bases, J lost 3 bases, and 6 bases stayed unmatched. The CDR3 spans 14 residues. Germline lookup yields CDR1 DFQATT and CDR2 SNEGSKA (reference sequence).

V gene TRBV7-8 combines with J gene TRBJ2-3; TRBD2 matches 7 bases. V lost 1 base, J lost 6 bases, and 7 bases stayed unmatched. The germline V gene encodes CDR1 SGHVS and CDR2 FQNEAQ. The CDR3 has 15 residues. Here the CDR3 reads CASSLVAGRGDTQYF. As DNA, the CDR3 is TGTGCCAGCAGCTTAGTAGCGGGCCGTGGGGATACGCAGTATTTT. The variable domain in full, completed from reference TRBV7-8 and TRBJ2-3, reads GAGVSQSPRYKVAKRGQDVALRCDPISGHVSLFWYQQALGQGPEFLTYFQNEAQLDKSGLPSDRFFAERPEGSVSTLKIQRTQQEDSAVYLCASSLVAGRGDTQYFGPGTRLTVL.

The table lists this clonotype with a few counts. The CDR3 DNA reads as TGCAGCGCCCCGTCAGCGGGAGCCCCCTACAATGAGCAGTTCTTC. Translating it yields CSAPSAGAPYNEQFF. This chain connects TRBV29-1 to TRBJ2-1; 8 bases match TRBD2. This CDR3 is 15 amino acids long. The germline V gene has CDR1 SQVTM and CDR2 ANQGSEA. With V trimmed by 7 bases and J by 2 bases, 10 bases remained unmatched.

This clonotype appeared many times. A junction end diverges from the germline sequence, so it may reflect a read error. The genes are TRBV5-1 and TRBJ2-5; unclear D gene. From germline, CDR1 is SGHRS and CDR2 YFSETQ. This CDR3 has 13 amino acids. The CDR3 loop reads CASSWTDQETQYF. The CDR3 region has the DNA TGTGCCAGCAGTTGGACGGACCAAGAGACCCAGTACTTC.

V is TRBV7-9 and J is TRBJ2-5, with D maybe TRBD2 (5 bases). The germline V gene encodes CDR1 SEHNR and CDR2 FQNEAQ (reference sequence). Trimming removed 4 bases from V and 7 bases from J, with 19 bases in between. CDR3 size: 15 residues. In DNA, the CDR3 is TGTGCCAGCAGCTCCTCTTACGGGAATAAAGGGACCCAGTACTTC. This gives the protein CASSSSYGNKGTQYF.

The table lists this clonotype with a few counts. The CDR3: CSARRVSNEQFF. Here the CDR3 DNA reads TGCAGTGCTAGAAGGGTGTCCAATGAGCAGTTCTTC. The chain recombines TRBV20-1 with TRBJ2-5; no definite D call. Matching the DNA end better, TRBJ2-1 makes the J call doubtful. Germline assignment: CDR1 DFQATT and CDR2 SNEGSKA (reference sequence). The CDR3 consists of 12 residues.

This clonotype has more than one count but fewer than ten. This chain uses TRBV6-2 or TRBV6-3 with TRBJ1-5; D remains unclear. The CDR3 consists of 13 residues. Germline CDR1 MNHEY, CDR2 SVGEGT. With 7 bases removed from V and 6 bases from J, the gap between germline ends came to 13 bases. CDR3 sequence: CASTIGFGQPQHF. CDR3 DNA sequence: TGTGCCAGCACGATCGGTTTCGGTCAGCCCCAGCATTTT.

This clonotype showed up just a few times. The chain couples TRBV3-1 to TRBJ2-7; D possibly corresponds to TRBD1 (5 bases). CDR1 is LGHDT and CDR2 is YNNKEL in the germline V gene (reference sequence). The CDR3 runs to 15 residues. Deletions cut 4 bases from V and 0 bases from J, with 13 bases between. The CDR3 bases are TGTGCCAGCAGCCTTCGACAGACGAGCTCCTACGAGCAGTACTTC. Its translation: CASSLRQTSSYEQYF.

This clonotype has only a few counts. As DNA, the CDR3 is TGTGCCAGCAGTTCGGGACCGAGCTATAATTCACCCCTCCACTTT. Translated: CASSSGPSYNSPLHF. The rearrangement joins TRBV28 to TRBJ1-6, with a tentative D call TRBD1 (5 bases). The CDR3 has 15 residues. V was clipped by 4 bases and J by 3 bases, with 10 bases between them. CDR1 and CDR2 (germline): MDHEN, SYDVKM.

This clonotype was seen a few times. This rearrangement joins TRBV19 to TRBJ2-3; no firm D call. This CDR3 region has 13 residues. Germline assignment: CDR1 LNHDA and CDR2 SQIVND (reference sequence). Trimming shortened V by 5 bases and J by 0 bases, and 6 bases separated the two germline ends. This CDR3 reads CASSGISTDTQYF. The CDR3 coding sequence is TGTGCCAGTAGTGGAATAAGCACAGATACGCAGTATTTT.

This clonotype was counted a few times. The CDR3 DNA reads TGTGCCCCTTCCCGGGGCGGACCCTACGAGCAGTACTTC. Its protein product is CAPSRGGPYEQYF. The chain recombines TRBV6-6 with TRBJ2-7; D could derive from TRBD1 or TRBD2 (5 bases each). Germline CDR1 is MNHNY and CDR2 is SVGAGI (reference sequence). The CDR3 extends over 13 amino acids. V was shortened by 11 bases and J by 2 bases, with 16 bases between the two germline ends.

There are a few counts of this clonotype. This chain links TRBV20-1 with TRBJ2-2; D may be TRBD2 (7 bases). CDR3 length: 15 amino acids. The V end lost 0 bases, the J end lost 6 bases, and 14 bases lay between the germline ends. Germline V gene lookup returns CDR1 DFQATT and CDR2 SNEGSKA (reference sequence). DNA for the CDR3: TGCAGTGCTAGAGATCGAAGGGAGGGGGCCGGGGAGCTGTTTTTT. Amino acids: CSARDRREGAGELFF.

The V and J genes are TRBV12-3 or TRBV12-4 and TRBJ2-2; TRBD1 matches 12 bases. This CDR3 spans 14 amino acids. V lost 3 bases to trimming and J lost 13 bases; unmatched junction nucleotides: 6. CDR3 residues: CASSLGQGARGLFF. The CDR3 coding sequence is TGTGCCAGCAGTTTGGGACAGGGGGCGCGGGGGCTGTTTTTT.

This clonotype was recorded once. The gene calls are TRBV6-6 and TRBJ1-2; D unresolved. The CDR3 is 16 residues long. Trimming pared 0 bases from V and 8 bases from J, leaving 19 bases between. Per the germline V gene, CDR1 is MNHNY and CDR2 is SVGAGI (reference sequence). The CDR3 region has the DNA TGTGCCAGCAGTTACTCGATACCGGTGTTGGAGCAAGGCTACACCTTC. Protein: CASSYSIPVLEQGYTF.

The V call is TRBV6-6, the J call TRBJ2-7, with no clear D. The V gene lost 0 bases and the J gene lost 4 bases, with 13 bases spanning the gap. The CDR3 totals 15 residues. CDR1 and CDR2 from the germline V gene are MNHNY and SVGAGI (reference sequence). CDR3 in DNA: TGTGCCAGCAGTTACTCACAACTTATCGATTACGAGCAGTACTTC. Translated: CASSYSQLIDYEQYF.

Points on this clonotype: A much larger clone lies one base from this, so it may be a read error. The chain uses TRBV7-9 and TRBJ2-1; D unclear. The CDR3 has 11 amino acids. Germline CDR1 is SEHNR and CDR2 is FQNEAQ (reference sequence). DNA for the CDR3: TGTGCCAGCAGTTTAGGAATAGTGCAGTTCTTC. It encodes CASSLGIVQFF.

This clonotype has a handful of counts. The chain employs TRBV7-9 and TRBJ1-1; the D gene is possibly TRBD1 (6 bases). CDR1 is SEHNR, CDR2 FQNEAQ, per germline (reference sequence). This CDR3 comprises 15 residues. The V end was cut by 1 base, the J end by 6 bases, with 15 bases between. CDR3 sequence: CASSLDPGAVAEAFF. CDR3 in DNA: TGTGCCAGCAGCTTAGATCCAGGGGCGGTAGCTGAAGCTTTCTTT.

This clonotype was observed a few times. This chain connects TRBV9 to TRBJ2-1, with 10 bases fitting TRBD2. Per germline, CDR1 SGDLS and CDR2 YYNGEE. The CDR3 spans 15 residues. J lost 4 bases, V lost 0 bases, and 1 base had no gene match. CDR3 bases: TGTGCCAGCAGCGTAGGAGCGGGAGGGTACAATGAGCAGTTCTTC. Amino acid sequence: CASSVGAGGYNEQFF.

CDR3 sequence reads: CASSQQGVEAFF. CDR3 coding DNA: TGCGCCAGCAGCCAGCAGGGGGTTGAAGCTTTCTTT. V usage is TRBV5-1 and J usage is TRBJ1-1, with 7 bases aligning to TRBD1. From germline, CDR1 is SGHRS and CDR2 YFSETQ. Germline trimming cut 4 bases from V and 7 bases from J; bases unmatched to any gene: 4. The length of the CDR3 is 12 residues.

The chain uses TRBV7-9 and TRBJ2-7; D may be TRBD1 (5 bases). Germline V gene lookup returns CDR1 SEHNR and CDR2 FQNEAQ (reference sequence). Deletions cut 3 bases from V and 3 bases from J, with 15 bases between. The CDR3 runs 15 residues. For the CDR3, the DNA is TGTGCCAGCAGCTTCGACAGTACGGAATTCTACGAGCAGTACTTC. Translation: CASSFDSTEFYEQYF.

This chain connects TRBV12-3 or TRBV12-4 to TRBJ1-5, with 8 bases fitting TRBD1. The CDR3 length is 15 residues. J gave up 4 bases and V 3 bases, and 5 bases lay outside the gene matches. CDR3 nucleotides: TGTGCCAGCAGTTTTCGACAGGGGCTAAATCAGCCCCAGCATTTT. This codes for CASSFRQGLNQPQHF.

This clonotype was picked up a small number of times. The gene calls are TRBV29-1 and TRBJ1-2, with D unclear. Trimming removed 7 bases from V and 0 bases from J, with 9 bases in between. This CDR3 is built from 12 residues. Germline CDR1 and CDR2: SQVTM and ANQGSEA. DNA for the CDR3: TGCAGCGCCGACGAAACTAACTATGGCTACACCTTC. Its translation: CSADETNYGYTF.

This clonotype was seen a few times. V and J are TRBV7-8 and TRBJ2-1; possible D gene TRBD2, 6 bases. The CDR3 has 17 residues. The germline gives CDR1 SGHVS, CDR2 FQNEAQ. V was shortened by 5 bases and J by 5 bases, with 22 bases between the two germline ends. In DNA, the CDR3 is TGTGCCAGCAGCCTTATATTTGGGGGAGGAATAAACAATGAGCAGTTCTTC. Its protein is CASSLIFGGGINNEQFF.

The V call is TRBV6-5, the J call TRBJ1-3, with D tentatively TRBD1 (6 bases). V dropped 5 bases and J dropped 4 bases, with 12 bases sitting between them. Germline CDR1 reads MNHEY; CDR2 reads SVGAGI. This CDR3 contains 14 residues. This chain's CDR3 is CASSTNREGNTIYF. The CDR3 coding sequence is TGTGCCAGCAGTACAAACAGGGAGGGAAACACCATATATTTT.